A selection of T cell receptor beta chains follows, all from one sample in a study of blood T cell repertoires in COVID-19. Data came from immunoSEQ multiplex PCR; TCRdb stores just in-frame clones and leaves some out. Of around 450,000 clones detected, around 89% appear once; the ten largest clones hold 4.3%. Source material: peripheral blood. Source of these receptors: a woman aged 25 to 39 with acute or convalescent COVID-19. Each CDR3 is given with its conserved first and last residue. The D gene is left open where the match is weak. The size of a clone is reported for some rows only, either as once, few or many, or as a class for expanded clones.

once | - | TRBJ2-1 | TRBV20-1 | TGCGCCGCGGGGTCCTACAATGAGCAGTTCTTC | CAAGSYNEQFF
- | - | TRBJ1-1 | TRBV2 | TGTGCCAGCACCCCCAGGCAATCCGTGACAGGTCCTGAAGCTTTCTTT | CASTPRQSVTGPEAFF
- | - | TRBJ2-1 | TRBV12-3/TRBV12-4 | TGTGCCAGCAGGCCCCAGGTGAATGAGCAGTTCTTC | CASRPQVNEQFF
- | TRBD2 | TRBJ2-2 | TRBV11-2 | TGTGCCAGCAGCTTAGGGACTAGCGGGGGACGCACCGGGGAGCTGTTTTTT | CASSLGTSGGRTGELFF
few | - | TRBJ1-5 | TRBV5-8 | TGTGCCAGCAGCTTGTCAAATCAGCCCCAGCATTTT | CASSLSNQPQHF
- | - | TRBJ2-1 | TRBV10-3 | TGTGCCATCAATTCCGGGGGACATGAGCAGTTCTTC | CAINSGGHEQFF
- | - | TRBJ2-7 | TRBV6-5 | TGTGCCAGCAGTTACTCGAAGAAACAGGGTCAGTACTTC | CASSYSKKQGQYF
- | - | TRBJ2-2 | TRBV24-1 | TGTGCCACCGCGTCGGGTCGGGGGAACACCGGGGAGCTGTTTTTT | CATASGRGNTGELFF
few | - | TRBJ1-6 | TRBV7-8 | TGTGCCAGCAGCTTAGCTGTGGGGGCGAATTCACCCCTCCACTTT | CASSLAVGANSPLHF
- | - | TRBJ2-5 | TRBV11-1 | TGTGCCAGCAGCTCATCCAGGGGCCTCCGGGAGACCCAGTACTTC | CASSSSRGLRETQYF
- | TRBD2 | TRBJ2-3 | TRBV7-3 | TGTGCCAGCAGCTTAACGTCGGGTAGCGGGGGGGCCGCAGATACGCAGTATTTT | CASSLTSGSGGAADTQYF
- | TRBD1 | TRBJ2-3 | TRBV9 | TGTGCCAGCAGCGTCCAGGGGGCAGATACGCAGTATTTT | CASSVQGADTQYF
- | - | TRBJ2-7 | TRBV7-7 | TGTGCCAGCAGCTTAAACAGGGACCGCGAGCAGTACTTC | CASSLNRDREQYF
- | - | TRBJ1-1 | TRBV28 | TGTGCCAGCAGAGACAGACCGAACACTGAAGCTTTCTTT | CASRDRPNTEAFF
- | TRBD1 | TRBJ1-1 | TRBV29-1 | TGCAGCGTTGGGGAAGCGACAGGGAGGTTGAGAGACACTGAAGCTTTCTTT | CSVGEATGRLRDTEAFF
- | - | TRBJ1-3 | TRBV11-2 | TGTGCCAGCAGCCCGGGTCACACCATATATTTT | CASSPGHTIYF
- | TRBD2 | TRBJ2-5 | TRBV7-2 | TGTGCCAGCAGCTTGGCAACGACTAGCGGCAAAGAGACCCAGTACTTC | CASSLATTSGKETQYF
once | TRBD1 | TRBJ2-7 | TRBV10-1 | TGCGCCAGCAGTGAGCTGTCAGGGGGCGACGAGCAGTACTTC | CASSELSGGDEQYF
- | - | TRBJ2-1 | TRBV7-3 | TGTGCCAGCAGCCAACCATTTGGACTGTCGGAGCAGTTCTTC | CASSQPFGLSEQFF
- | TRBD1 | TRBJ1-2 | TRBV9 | TGTGCCAGCAGCCCCCCCCGGGAGGGGGCGGGTGGCTACACCTTC | CASSPPREGAGGYTF
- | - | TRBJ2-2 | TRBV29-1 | TGCAGCGTTGAGGGTACAGGGCCCGGGGAGCTGTTTTTT | CSVEGTGPGELFF
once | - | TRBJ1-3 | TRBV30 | TGTGCCTGGAGTGTAAGGACTTTCTCTGGAAACACCATATATTTT | CAWSVRTFSGNTIYF
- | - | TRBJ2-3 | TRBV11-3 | TGTGCCAGCAGCTCGTCCTCTAGCGATACGCAGTATTTT | CASSSSSSDTQYF
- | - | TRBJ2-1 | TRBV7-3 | TGTGCCAGCAGCTTAACTCGGTCCAATGAGCAGTTCTTC | CASSLTRSNEQFF
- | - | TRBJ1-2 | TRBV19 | TGTGCCAGTAGTATCAGCGCCCCTTATGGCTACACCTTC | CASSISAPYGYTF
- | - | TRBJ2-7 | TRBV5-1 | TGCGCCAGCAGCTTCGACAGACCCTACGAGCAGTACTTC | CASSFDRPYEQYF
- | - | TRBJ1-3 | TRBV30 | TGTGCCTGGAGTCGGGGGGTTGGAAACACCATATATTTT | CAWSRGVGNTIYF
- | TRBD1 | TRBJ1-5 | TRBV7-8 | TGTGCCAGCAGCTCCTCCGGGACAGGGGGTTTGCAGCCCCAGCATTTT | CASSSSGTGGLQPQHF
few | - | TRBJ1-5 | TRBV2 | TGTGCCAGCAGACAGGGAAATAGCAATCAGCCCCAGCATTTT | CASRQGNSNQPQHF
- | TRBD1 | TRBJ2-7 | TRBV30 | TGTGCCTGGAGGGGGGGACAGGGGAGGCTAGCCTACGAGCAGTACTTC | CAWRGGQGRLAYEQYF
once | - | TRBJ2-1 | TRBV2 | TGTGCCAGCATCCGACAGTTCTCCTACAATGAGCAGTTCTTC | CASIRQFSYNEQFF
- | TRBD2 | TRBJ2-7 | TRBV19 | TGTGCCAGTAGTAGAGAATCGAGCGGGGGCCTTCACCCAAGCTCCTACGAGCAGTACTTC | CASSRESSGGLHPSSYEQYF
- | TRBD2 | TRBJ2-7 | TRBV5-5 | TGTGCCAGCAGCTGGACTAGCGGGGCATCCTACGAGCAGTACTTC | CASSWTSGASYEQYF
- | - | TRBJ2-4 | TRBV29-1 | TGCAGCGTTGAAGAGCCCGGTTACTCTGACAAAAACATTCAGTACTTC | CSVEEPGYSDKNIQYF
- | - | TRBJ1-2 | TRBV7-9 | TGTGCCAGCAGCCCCGACAGGTTCTACACCTTC | CASSPDRFYTF
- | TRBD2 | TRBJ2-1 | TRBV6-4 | TGTGCCAGCAGTCTTCGGACTAGCGCAACTGAGCAGTTCTTC | CASSLRTSATEQFF
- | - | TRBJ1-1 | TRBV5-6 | TGTGCCAGCATGCGGGATTCTTTCGTGAACACTGAAGCTTTCTTT | CASMRDSFVNTEAFF
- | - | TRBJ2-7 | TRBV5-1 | TGCGCCAGCAGCTTGGTTTTTGGAGCCTCCTACGAGCAGTACTTC | CASSLVFGASYEQYF
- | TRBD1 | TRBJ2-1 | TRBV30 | TGTGCCTGGACCCCCGACAGGGCCAATGAGCAGTTCTTC | CAWTPDRANEQFF
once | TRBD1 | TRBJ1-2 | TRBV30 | TGTGCCTGGAGTGCCCGGACAGGGTGGGATGGCTACACCTTC | CAWSARTGWDGYTF
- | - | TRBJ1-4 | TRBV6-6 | TGTGCCAGCAGTCTCCGTAGGGGGGGTATTGCAACTAATGAAAAACTGTTTTTT | CASSLRRGGIATNEKLFF
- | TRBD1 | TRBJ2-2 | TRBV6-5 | TGTGCCAGCAGTTCCGCGACAGGGGGCCTCGTGGAGCTGTTTTTT | CASSSATGGLVELFF
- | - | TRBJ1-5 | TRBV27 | TGTGCCAGCAAATTTACCCCCTCCAGGGCCCAGCATTTT | CASKFTPSRAQHF
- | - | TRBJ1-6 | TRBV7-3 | TGTGCCAGCAGCCTGAGGGGGAATTCACCCCTCCACTTT | CASSLRGNSPLHF
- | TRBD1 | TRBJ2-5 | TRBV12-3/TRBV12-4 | TGTGCCAGCAGAGGGACAGCCCCGGAGACCCAGTACTTC | CASRGTAPETQYF
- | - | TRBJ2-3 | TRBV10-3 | TGTGCCATCAGTGAGGGGCGACAGCCTAGCACAGATACGCAGTATTTT | CAISEGRQPSTDTQYF
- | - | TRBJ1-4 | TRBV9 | TGTGCCAGCAGCGTAGGCAGGGGAGTTAGAAATGAAAAACTGTTTTTT | CASSVGRGVRNEKLFF